A selection of T cell receptor beta chains follows, all from one sample in a study of vaccination effects on CD4 cells after COVID-19. The repertoire was sequenced with immunoSEQ multiplex PCR; TCRdb's copy has only in-frame clones and lacks some. The sample has 70,000 or so clones, under 80% seen once. For these TCRs, the target antigens are not known. The input for sequencing was CD4+ T cells from PBMCs cultured with SARS-CoV-2 spike peptides, taken before COVID-19 vaccination. The receptors were gathered from a human donor who received a COVID-19 vaccine. Both conserved end residues are part of each CDR3. Fields, in order: clone size, D gene, J gene, V gene, CDR3 protein, CDR3 DNA. The D gene is left open where the match is weak. Clone size is shown for a subset of rows, as once, few, many or a class of expanded clone.

.	.	TRBJ2-3	TRBV25-1	CASARGQVTDTQYF	TGTGCCAGCGCTCGGGGGCAGGTCACAGATACGCAGTATTTT
.	.	TRBJ2-2	TRBV27	CASSLSWTVTGELFF	TGTGCCAGCAGTTTATCATGGACAGTTACCGGGGAGCTGTTTTTT
.	TRBD1	TRBJ1-3	TRBV5-1	CASSLDRTGHSGNTIYF	TGCGCCAGCAGCTTGGACCGGACAGGCCACTCTGGAAACACCATATATTTT
once	.	TRBJ2-6	TRBV4-3	CASSQDLRGANVLTF	TGCGCCAGCAGCCAAGATTTACGTGGGGCCAACGTCCTGACTTTC
.	.	TRBJ1-2	TRBV2	CARTTGWEGYIF	TGTGCCAGAACCACAGGGTGGGAGGGCTACATCTTC
.	.	TRBJ1-6	TRBV30	CAWRTGGTILPSHNSPLHF	TGTGCCTGGAGAACGGGGGGAACGATTCTCCCTTCTCATAATTCACCCCTCCACTTT
.	.	TRBJ1-2	TRBV30	CAWSGGGGPYGYTF	TGTGCCTGGAGTGGTGGAGGGGGGCCCTACGGCTACACCTTC
.	TRBD1	TRBJ1-5	TRBV6-5	CASARTGLDNQPQHF	TGTGCCAGCGCGCGGACAGGGCTTGACAATCAGCCCCAGCATTTT
few	.	TRBJ2-5	TRBV19	CASSPRWGETQYF	TGTGCCAGTAGTCCGCGGTGGGGAGAGACCCAGTACTTC
.	.	TRBJ1-2	TRBV6-1	CASSDAGGAGGYTF	TGTGCCAGCAGTGATGCGGGCGGGGCGGGAGGCTACACCTTC
.	.	TRBJ1-6	TRBV10-3	CAIRAENSPLHF	TGTGCCATCAGGGCAGAAAATTCACCCCTCCACTTT
.	.	TRBJ2-1	TRBV5-1	CASSLAEQGEQFF	TGCGCCAGCAGCTTGGCTGAACAAGGTGAGCAGTTCTTC
.	TRBD1	TRBJ2-3	TRBV18	CASSPRTGVADTQYF	TGTGCCAGCTCACCGCGGACAGGGGTGGCAGATACGCAGTATTTT
.	TRBD1	TRBJ1-1	TRBV5-5	CASSPSSGTGGSWDTEAFF	TGTGCCAGCAGCCCAAGCTCCGGGACAGGGGGTAGTTGGGACACTGAAGCTTTCTTT
.	.	TRBJ1-5	TRBV27	CASSRQDSNQPQHF	TGTGCCAGCAGTCGACAGGATAGCAATCAGCCCCAGCATTTT
.	.	TRBJ2-5	TRBV11-3	CASSSRGSGQETQYF	TGTGCCAGCAGCTCCCGAGGTAGCGGACAAGAGACCCAGTACTTC
.	.	TRBJ1-1	TRBV2	CASARLMNTEAFF	TGTGCCAGCGCCCGACTGATGAACACTGAAGCTTTCTTT
.	TRBD2	TRBJ2-5	TRBV24-1	CATSDSTGTRTQYF	TGTGCCACCAGTGATAGTACAGGGACTAGGACCCAGTACTTC
.	.	TRBJ1-4	TRBV6-5	CASRQGGGEKLFF	TGTGCCAGCAGACAGGGCGGAGGCGAAAAACTGTTTTTT
.	TRBD2	TRBJ2-5	TRBV5-1	CASSWGTSAPETQYF	TGCGCCAGCAGCTGGGGGACTAGCGCTCCAGAGACCCAGTACTTC
.	.	TRBJ1-4	TRBV9	CASSAQGRINEKLFF	TGTGCCAGCAGCGCACAGGGTAGGATTAATGAAAAACTGTTTTTT
few	TRBD1	TRBJ2-1	TRBV27	CASRDRGNNEQFF	TGTGCCAGCAGGGACAGGGGAAACAATGAGCAGTTCTTC
.	.	TRBJ1-2	TRBV28	CASSFSRSAYGYTF	TGTGCCAGCAGTTTCAGTAGGTCGGCCTATGGCTACACCTTC
once	.	TRBJ2-6	TRBV5-6	CASSLRDAESSGANVLTF	TGTGCCAGCAGCCTCAGAGACGCGGAAAGCTCTGGGGCCAACGTCCTGACTTTC
.	TRBD1	TRBJ2-1	TRBV24-1	CATSEQGARVNEQFF	TGTGCCACCAGCGAACAGGGGGCGCGGGTCAATGAGCAGTTCTTC
.	TRBD1	TRBJ1-6	TRBV2	CASNQDRGNSPLHF	TGTGCCAGCAACCAAGACAGGGGTAATTCACCCCTCCACTTT
.	.	TRBJ1-5	TRBV6-5	CASSLHSNQPQHF	TGTGCCAGCAGTTTGCATAGCAATCAGCCCCAGCATTTT
few	TRBD1	TRBJ1-2	TRBV7-2	CASGITGVGYTF	TGTGCCAGCGGTATTACAGGGGTGGGCTACACCTTC
once	TRBD1	TRBJ1-2	TRBV5-6	CASSIMTGWIYGYTF	TGTGCCAGCAGTATAATGACAGGGTGGATCTATGGCTACACCTTC
.	.	TRBJ1-1	TRBV6-4	CASSDSDGEAFF	TGTGCCAGCAGTGACTCAGACGGTGAAGCTTTCTTT
.	TRBD1	TRBJ1-1	TRBV6-6	CASSYATGEDTEAFF	TGTGCCAGCAGTTACGCGACAGGGGAGGACACTGAAGCTTTCTTT
.	TRBD1	TRBJ1-1	TRBV4-2	CASSRQGNTEAFF	TGTGCCAGCAGCCGACAGGGCAACACTGAAGCTTTCTTT
.	.	TRBJ1-1	TRBV6-5	CATLGTLNTEAFF	TGTGCCACCCTGGGGACACTGAACACTGAAGCTTTCTTT
once	TRBD2	TRBJ2-3	TRBV5-1	CASSLSLAGWGGNTQYF	TGCGCCAGCAGCTTGTCCTTAGCGGGGTGGGGAGGAAATACGCAGTATTTT
.	.	TRBJ2-5	TRBV30	CAWSTGFQETQYF	TGTGCCTGGAGTACGGGCTTCCAAGAGACCCAGTACTTC
few	.	TRBJ2-3	TRBV3-1/TRBV3-2	CASSQTVDTQYF	TGTGCCAGCAGTCAGACGGTTGATACGCAGTATTTT
.	.	TRBJ1-2	TRBV27	CASSPTTNYGYTF	TGTGCCAGCAGCCCGACAACTAACTATGGCTACACCTTC
.	.	TRBJ1-1	TRBV5-1	CASSLEDYTEAFF	TGCGCCAGCAGCTTGGAGGATTACACTGAAGCTTTCTTT
.	.	TRBJ2-4	TRBV9	CASSVAGGDGYIQYF	TGTGCCAGCAGCGTAGCCGGGGGAGATGGTTACATTCAGTACTTC
.	.	TRBJ1-1	TRBV5-6	CASGKGASAGLENTEAFF	TGTGCCAGCGGTAAAGGGGCATCCGCAGGGTTGGAGAACACTGAAGCTTTCTTT
.	TRBD1	TRBJ1-6	TRBV6-5	CASSRQGGNSPLHF	TGTGCCAGCAGTCGACAGGGTGGTAATTCACCCCTCCACTTT
.	.	TRBJ2-2	TRBV28	CASSFLPGPGELFF	TGTGCCAGCAGTTTTCTTCCGGGTCCCGGGGAGCTGTTTTTT
.	.	TRBJ2-6	TRBV7-3	CASSLMVSSGANVLTF	TGTGCCAGCAGCTTAATGGTCAGCTCTGGGGCCAACGTCCTGACTTTC
.	.	TRBJ1-2	TRBV9	CASSVGGYGYTF	TGTGCCAGCAGCGTAGGCGGCTATGGCTACACCTTC
.	TRBD1	TRBJ2-3	TRBV19	CASSYGTGGVGTDTQYF	TGTGCCAGTAGCTATGGGACAGGTGGGGTCGGCACAGATACGCAGTATTTT
.	.	TRBJ2-2	TRBV5-4	CASSSPGHKNTGELFF	TGTGCCAGCAGTTCTCCGGGACACAAGAACACCGGGGAGCTGTTTTTT
once	.	TRBJ1-2	TRBV28	CASSSGGRGYTF	TGTGCCAGCAGTTCCGGGGGCCGCGGCTACACCTTC
.	TRBD2	TRBJ2-3	TRBV2	CASPRGSGGTDTQYF	TGTGCCAGCCCGAGGGGTAGCGGGGGAACAGATACGCAGTATTTT
.	TRBD2	TRBJ2-2	TRBV5-4	CASSSGGDTGELFF	TGTGCCAGCAGCTCCGGGGGGGACACCGGGGAGCTGTTTTTT
few	.	TRBJ1-2	TRBV4-2	CASSQESTASNYGYTF	TGTGCCAGCAGCCAAGAGTCGACCGCCTCTAACTATGGCTACACCTTC
.	.	TRBJ1-1	TRBV29-1	CSVDPGGGTEAFF	TGCAGCGTTGATCCGGGAGGCGGCACTGAAGCTTTCTTT